The next 20 T cell receptor beta chains were all read from a single sample in a study of CD8+CD57+ T cells in acquired aplastic anemia. Genomic DNA provided the template from which TCR beta VDJ and CDR3 profiles were obtained. Via MiXCR, TCRdb re-called the reads, giving one row per CDR3 protein. The sample holds 190,000 or so distinct CDR3 sequences, approximately 48% seen once. Patients included in sequencing had previously demonstrated CD8+CD57+ cell expansion by flow cytometry. The specimen sequenced was sorted CD4+, CD8+, or CD8+CD57+ T cells (not recorded which) from PBMCs. These receptors were collected from a human donor with aplastic anemia.

The table lists this clonotype with a few counts. A much larger clonotype is one base distant, so this may be a read error. This rearrangement joins TRBV4-2 to TRBJ2-7, with 12 bases that match TRBD1. The V gene's germline CDR1 is LGHNA and CDR2 YNFKEQ. The length of the CDR3 is 19 residues. Losses at the gene ends were 4 bases for V and 5 bases for J; bases not matched to a gene: 18. The CDR3 DNA sequence: TGTGCCAGCAGCCGAAGATTTTTCAACATGGGGACAGGGGGCGACGAGCAGTACTTC. Its translation is CASSRRFFNMGTGGDEQYF.

Points on this clonotype: Germline is not matched at one junction end, which may reflect a read error. This chain joins TRBV25-1 and TRBJ1-1; 7 nucleotides line up with TRBD1. Germline assignment: CDR1 MGHDK and CDR2 SYGVNS. The CDR3 extends over 14 amino acids. CDR3 nucleotide sequence: TGTGCCGGCAGTCAGACAGGGCTGAACACTGAAGCCTTCTTT. Translation gives CAGSQTGLNTEAFF.

This clonotype was seen a few times. J is TRBJ1-2 and V is TRBV30; D uncertain. The CDR3 covers 14 residues. The V end lost 0 bases, the J end lost 3 bases, and 11 bases lay between the germline ends. The germline V gene has CDR1 GTSNPN and CDR2 SVGIG (reference sequence). CDR3 DNA sequence: TGTGCCTGGAGTGTGAATCCTAAGGACTATGGCTACACCTTC. It is translated as CAWSVNPKDYGYTF.

The chain links TRBV5-5 to TRBJ2-5; D is possibly TRBD2 (5 bases). V gave up 3 bases and J gave up 1 base, with 10 bases separating them. Per germline, CDR1 SGHKS and CDR2 YYEKEE (reference sequence). CDR3 length equals 14 residues. The CDR3 reads CASSSLSAQETQYF. The CDR3 DNA reads TGTGCCAGCAGCTCCCTTAGCGCCCAAGAGACCCAGTACTTC.

This clonotype has only a few counts. This rearrangement joins TRBV24-1 to TRBJ1-1, with unresolved D. Trimming took 9 bases from V and 3 from J, leaving 7 bases between them. Germline CDR1 reads KGHDR; CDR2 reads SFDVKD. CDR3 size: 11 residues. The CDR3 spells CATASYTEAFF. CDR3 in DNA: TGTGCCACCGCCTCGTACACTGAAGCTTTCTTT.

CDR3 sequence reads: CATSRDQSEAFF. CDR3 nucleotides: TGTGCCACCAGCAGAGACCAGTCTGAAGCTTTCTTT. The V and J genes are TRBV15 and TRBJ1-1; unclear D gene. Trimming removed 0 bases from V and 6 bases from J, with 5 bases in between. The length of the CDR3 is 12 residues. CDR1 is LNHNV, CDR2 YYDKDF, per germline (reference sequence). Full variable domain (rest looked up from reference TRBV15 and TRBJ1-1): DAMVIQNPRYQVTQFGKPVTLSCSQTLNHNVMYWYQQKSSQAPKLLFHYYDKDFNNEADTPDNFQSRRPNTSFCFLDIRSPGLGDTAMYLCATSRDQSEAFFGQGTRLTVV.

Many counts were recorded for this clonotype. The gene calls are TRBV29-1 and TRBJ2-1; D remains unclear. V was trimmed by 6 bases and J by 7 bases, leaving 7 bases between them. This CDR3 comprises 10 residues. Germline V gene lookup returns CDR1 SQVTM and CDR2 ANQGSEA. CDR3 nucleotide sequence: TGCAGCGTCTTTAATAATGAGCAGTTCTTC. It codes for CSVFNNEQFF.

The rearrangement links TRBV7-9 to TRBJ2-7; a weak D match, TRBD2 (5 bases). The CDR3 sequence is 11 residues long. Germline loops: CDR1 SEHNR, CDR2 FQNEAQ (reference sequence). Trimming pared 7 bases from V and 7 bases from J, leaving 11 bases between. The chain's CDR3 is CASTFSGEQYF. DNA for the CDR3: TGTGCCAGCACCTTTTCGGGGGAGCAGTACTTC.

This rearrangement joins TRBV7-9 to TRBJ1-6; maybe TRBD1 (6 bases). V lost 5 bases, J lost 7 bases, and 12 bases lay in between. Germline CDR1 and CDR2: SEHNR and FQNEAQ (reference sequence). The CDR3 is 14 amino acids. The CDR3 DNA is TGTGCCAGCAGCCTGGACAGTGAGAATTCACCCCTCCACTTT. Protein sequence: CASSLDSENSPLHF.

Details on this clonotype: The junction differs from germline at one of its ends, possibly a read error. The rearrangement uses TRBV24-1 and TRBJ2-1; D unclear. The germline V gene encodes CDR1 KGHDR and CDR2 SFDVKD. The CDR3 is 16 residues long. This CDR3 reads CANSDVLPHTLNEQFF. In DNA form, the CDR3 reads TGTGCCAACAGTGACGTCCTACCTCATACTTTAAATGAGCAGTTCTTC.

The CDR3 DNA is TGCAGCGCCGCGGGGGGGCGAGGGGATGTGGAGCAGTTCTTC. Residues: CSAAGGRGDVEQFF. The chain links TRBV29-1 to TRBJ2-1; TRBD2 agrees at 9 bases. The CDR3 runs 14 residues. V lost 7 bases to trimming and J lost 10 bases; unmatched junction nucleotides: 14. Germline V gives CDR1 SQVTM, CDR2 ANQGSEA.

This chain links TRBV7-2 with TRBJ2-7; no firm D call. The CDR3 consists of 14 residues. The V gene's germline CDR1 is SGHTA and CDR2 FQGNSA. The V gene lost 1 base and the J gene lost 2 bases, with 9 bases spanning the gap. The CDR3 nucleotides are TGTGCCAGCAGCTTAGAGACCGGGCCCTACGAGCAGTACTTC. Translation: CASSLETGPYEQYF.

This clonotype occurred many times. The V call is TRBV3-1, the J call TRBJ2-5; D is unresolved. Germline V CDR1 and CDR2: LGHDT, YNNKEL (reference sequence). V dropped 1 base and J dropped 0 bases, with 9 bases sitting between them. CDR3 length: 15 amino acids. In DNA, the CDR3 is TGTGCCAGCAGCCAAGGGGCTAGGTACCAAGAGACCCAGTACTTC. Amino acids: CASSQGARYQETQYF.

The chain joins TRBV24-1 to TRBJ2-3; D ambiguous. This CDR3 contains 16 residues. The germline V and J ends were trimmed by 1 base and 4 bases, with 14 bases remaining between them. CDR1 KGHDR and CDR2 SFDVKD come from the germline V gene. CDR3 loop: CATSDFSAGPADTQYF. CDR3 sequence (DNA): TGTGCCACCAGTGATTTTTCAGCAGGTCCGGCAGATACGCAGTATTTT.

CDR3: CASAPAGVEYGYTF. Here the CDR3 DNA reads TGTGCCAGCGCCCCCGCGGGGGTCGAATATGGCTACACCTTC. This chain joins TRBV2 and TRBJ1-2; TRBD1 might be the D (5 bases). The CDR3 sequence is 14 residues long. V dropped 8 bases and J dropped 5 bases, with 18 bases sitting between them. From germline, CDR1 is SNHLY and CDR2 FYNNEI.

The chain recombines TRBV19 with TRBJ2-6; D unclear. This CDR3 is 13 amino acids long. V was pared by 6 bases and J by 12 bases, with 15 bases between. Per the germline V gene, CDR1 is LNHDA and CDR2 is SQIVND (reference sequence). CDR3 region: CASSDRWAGVLTF. CDR3 nucleotide sequence: TGTGCCAGTAGCGATCGGTGGGCAGGCGTCCTGACTTTC.

This clonotype was recorded many times. The gene calls are TRBV5-5 and TRBJ2-7; 9 positions agree with TRBD1. The CDR3 consists of 16 residues. After removal of 4 bases from V and 0 bases from J, the junction contained 8 bases not matched to a gene. CDR1 and CDR2 from the germline V gene are SGHKS and YYEKEE (reference sequence). CDR3 loop: CASSRAGTGTSYEQYF. As DNA, the CDR3 is TGTGCCAGCAGCAGGGCCGGGACAGGGACCTCCTACGAGCAGTACTTC.

The rearrangement uses TRBV3-1 and TRBJ2-3, with 12 nucleotides matching TRBD2. The germline gives CDR1 LGHDT, CDR2 YNNKEL (reference sequence). V lost 4 bases and J lost 9; bases outside the gene matches: 11. This CDR3 spans 16 amino acids. CDR3 sequence reads: CASSRTSGEVTWTQYF. The CDR3, as DNA: TGTGCCAGCAGCCGGACTAGCGGGGAGGTAACGTGGACGCAGTATTTT.

This chain uses TRBV19 with TRBJ1-2; D not certain. CDR3 size: 17 residues. The V gene's germline CDR1 is LNHDA and CDR2 SQIVND (reference sequence). V lost 4 bases and J lost 9, with 27 bases in between. CDR3 sequence (DNA): TGTGCCAGTAGTAGCCCGGGTGGCCCCGGGCCCTCTAACCGCTACACCTTC. It is translated as CASSSPGGPGPSNRYTF.

This clonotype was seen at least ten times. V usage is TRBV15 and J usage is TRBJ1-5; D is possibly TRBD1 (5 bases). The CDR3 spans 16 residues. V was cut by 3 bases and J by 3 bases, with 15 bases left in between. Germline CDR1 LNHNV, CDR2 YYDKDF (reference sequence). The CDR3 region has the DNA TGTGCCACCAGCAGTCCCCGGGCAGGGCCCAATCAGCCCCAGCATTTT. It encodes CATSSPRAGPNQPQHF.